The 17 T cell receptor beta chains presented below share a single source sample, sequenced in a study of CD8 T cells in Susac syndrome. RNA was extracted with the RNeasy kit, and a quantity of about 0.45 to 1 ug was reverse transcribed using random hexamers. One entry per CDR3 protein, called by TCRdb with MiXCR from the immunoSEQ multiplex PCR reads. The sample records over 100,000 distinct CDR3 sequences, less than 95% being singletons. The sample comprised CD8+ T cells from PBMCs. The origin of the receptors is a human donor in good health.

The rearrangement links TRBV4-3 to TRBJ2-1; D unresolved. Deletions cut 0 bases from V and 2 bases from J, with 8 bases between. CDR1 is LGHNA and CDR2 is YSLEER in the germline V gene. This CDR3 is 15 amino acids long. CDR3 bases: TGCGCCAGCAGCCAAGATTCTAGTGCCTACAATGAGCAGTTCTTC. Amino acid sequence: CASSQDSSAYNEQFF.

This clonotype was detected once. This chain uses TRBV19 with TRBJ1-3; 12 bases fit TRBD1. Trimming at V came to 6 bases and at J to 0 bases, leaving 9 bases not matched to a gene. The V gene's germline CDR1 is LNHDA and CDR2 SQIVND (reference sequence). This CDR3 is built from 18 residues. CDR3 region: CASSRDRGPDVSGNTIYF. The CDR3 DNA reads TGTGCCAGTAGCCGGGACAGGGGGCCTGACGTCTCTGGAAACACCATATATTTT.

The V gene is TRBV29-1, the J gene TRBJ2-7; 8 positions match TRBD1. The CDR3 covers 14 residues. Germline-derived CDR1 and CDR2 are SQVTM and ANQGSEA. V lost 6 bases, J lost 2 bases, and 9 bases stayed unmatched. For the CDR3, the DNA is TGCAGCGTACGCGGACAGGGAAGTCCCTACGAGCAGTACTTC. Its protein is CSVRGQGSPYEQYF.

This sequence joins TRBV19 and TRBJ2-7, with a weak D call TRBD1 (5 bases). This CDR3 comprises 14 residues. V lost 4 bases to trimming and J lost 3 bases, with 13 bases between them. Germline-derived CDR1 and CDR2 are LNHDA and SQIVND (reference sequence). For the CDR3, the DNA is TGTGCCAGTAGTAAGTCCCAGGGATTCTACGAGCAGTACTTC. Amino acids: CASSKSQGFYEQYF.

As to this clonotype: The missing conserved phenylalanine or tryptophan at the end of this CDR3 makes a read error likely. J is TRBJ2-7 and V is TRBV28, with D perhaps matching TRBD1 (5 bases). V shed 6 bases and J shed 1 base, with 19 bases lying between them. The CDR3 length is 16 residues. CDR1 is MDHEN and CDR2 is SYDVKM in the germline V gene. DNA for the CDR3: TGTGCCAGCAGAGGGGTTCATCTGGACGGTTCCTACGAGCAGTACCTC. This translates into CASRGVHLDGSYEQYL.

The chain carries TRBV5-4 and TRBJ2-3, with 9 bases lining up with TRBD2. V lost 4 bases and J lost 1; bases outside the gene matches: 7. CDR1 is SGHNT and CDR2 is YYREEE in the germline V gene (reference sequence). The CDR3 covers 16 residues. The CDR3: CASSGGGGLGTDTQYF. The CDR3 DNA sequence: TGTGCCAGCAGCGGCGGGGGGGGGCTGGGCACAGATACGCAGTATTTT.

The gene calls are TRBV10-3 and TRBJ1-5; 7 bases agree with TRBD1. Germline loops: CDR1 ENHRY, CDR2 SYGVKD. CDR3 length: 13 residues. The ends lost 10 bases at V and 4 bases at J; junction bases unmatched: 7. CDR3 loop: CATTGEMNQPQHF. CDR3 nucleotide sequence: TGTGCCACAACAGGGGAAATGAATCAGCCCCAGCATTTT.

J is TRBJ1-2 and V is TRBV7-8; D gene unclear. Germline lookup yields CDR1 SGHVS and CDR2 FQNEAQ. The length of the CDR3 is 18 residues. V dropped 0 bases and J dropped 4 bases, with 21 bases sitting between them. CDR3 sequence (DNA): TGTGCCAGCAGCTTAGCTCATGAGGCCGGGAATCTAGGCTATGGCTACACCTTC. Translated, it gives CASSLAHEAGNLGYGYTF.

The V gene is TRBV15, the J gene TRBJ1-3, with 9 bases identical to TRBD1. The V and J ends lost 5 bases and 4 bases, in that order; junction bases with no gene match: 9. This CDR3 is 16 amino acids long. CDR1 is LNHNV, CDR2 YYDKDF, per germline (reference sequence). The CDR3 loop is CATSRDRAQFGNTIYF. CDR3 sequence (DNA): TGTGCCACCAGCCGGGACAGGGCCCAATTCGGAAACACCATATATTTT.

V gene TRBV2 combines with J gene TRBJ1-2, with unresolved D. Trimming took off 0 bases at V and 3 bases at J, with 8 bases between the two ends. Germline V gives CDR1 SNHLY, CDR2 FYNNEI. CDR3 length equals 14 residues. The CDR3 reads CASSEAGSYYGYTF. DNA for the CDR3: TGTGCCAGCAGTGAAGCCGGCAGTTACTATGGCTACACCTTC.

In DNA form, the CDR3 reads TGTGCCAGCAGCCCAGGGAACCGGGGAAATTCACCCCTCCACTTT. It yields the protein CASSPGNRGNSPLHF. The V call is TRBV5-6, the J call TRBJ1-6; the D gene is possibly TRBD1 (5 bases). The V end was cut by 4 bases, the J end by 7 bases, with 15 bases between. Germline V gives CDR1 SGHDT, CDR2 YYEEEE. There are 15 residues in the CDR3.

The V and J genes are TRBV7-3 and TRBJ2-3; D ambiguous. CDR3 size: 14 residues. Germline CDR1 reads SGHTA; CDR2 reads FQGTGA. The V end lost 2 bases, the J end lost 2 bases, and 8 bases lay between the germline ends. The CDR3 is CASSLDWNTDTQYF. Here the CDR3 DNA reads TGTGCCAGCAGCTTAGACTGGAACACAGATACGCAGTATTTT. Using reference TRBV7-3 and TRBJ2-3 for the parts outside the CDR3, the full variable domain is GAGVSQTPSNKVTEKGKYVELRCDPISGHTALYWYRQSLGQGPEFLIYFQGTGAADDSGLPNDRFFAVRPEGSVSTLKIQRTERGDSAVYLCASSLDWNTDTQYFGPGTRLTVL.

The chain carries TRBV6-2 or TRBV6-3 and TRBJ2-2; a possible D gene is TRBD2 (6 bases). This CDR3 contains 15 residues. Germline V CDR1 and CDR2: MNHEY, SVGEGT. V was cut by 7 bases and J by 3 bases, with 15 bases left in between. CDR3: CASTYRDSYTGELFF. CDR3 bases: TGTGCCAGCACGTACCGGGACTCATACACCGGGGAGCTGTTTTTT.

This sequence joins TRBV10-3 and TRBJ1-2, with 11 bases aligning to TRBD1. Germline values: CDR1 ENHRY, CDR2 SYGVKD. Unmatched junction bases numbered 1, after V lost 2 bases and J lost 2 bases. CDR3 length: 15 amino acids. This CDR3 is CAISEGQGANYGYTF. In nucleotides, the CDR3 is TGTGCCATCAGTGAGGGACAGGGGGCAAACTATGGCTACACCTTC.

The gene calls are TRBV19 and TRBJ2-7; D gene uncertain. V gave up 6 bases and J gave up 7 bases, with 10 bases separating them. This CDR3 has 11 amino acids. CDR1 is LNHDA and CDR2 is SQIVND in the germline V gene (reference sequence). CDR3 sequence: CASRNGLEQYF. CDR3 coding DNA: TGTGCCAGTAGAAATGGTCTGGAGCAGTACTTC.

This clonotype was recorded once. For the CDR3, the DNA is TGTGCCAGCAGCTTAGAACTGGGCCGAGAGCAGTACTTC. Its translation is CASSLELGREQYF. V gene TRBV7-2 combines with J gene TRBJ2-7, with no clear D. V was shortened by 1 base and J by 7 bases, with 11 bases between the two germline ends. The V gene's germline CDR1 is SGHTA and CDR2 FQGNSA. The CDR3 has 13 residues.

This clonotype occurred once. The gene calls are TRBV12-3 or TRBV12-4 and TRBJ1-2; no clear D. Trimming shortened V by 6 bases and J by 8 bases, and 16 bases separated the two germline ends. This CDR3 is built from 13 residues. The CDR3 bases are TGTGCCAGCAGCTCCCATCAGGAAGGGGGCTACACCTTC. Amino acid sequence: CASSSHQEGGYTF.